This T cell receptor beta chain was retrieved from a study of OX40 agonist ivuxolimab in advanced cancers. Generated by immunoSEQ multiplex PCR, the TCRdb table keeps only in-frame clones and is missing some. The sample yields 15,000 to 20,000 clones, about nine tenths seen once. J was trimmed by 7 bases and V by 4 bases; bases with no gene match: 3. There are 13 residues in the CDR3. Germline V gene sequence: CDR1 SGHTA, CDR2 FQGNSA. The genes are TRBV7-2 and TRBJ1-2, with TRBD1 identical over 10 bases. The sample was CD4+ or CD8+ T cells sorted from blood, taken in a trial of the OX40 agonist ivuxolimab. The source of this sequence is an adult with an advanced solid tumor such as melanoma, head and neck, liver or kidney cancer. CDR3 residues: CASSSTGGSGYTF. CDR3 sequence (DNA): TGTGCCAGCAGCTCGACAGGGGGCTCTGGCTACACCTTC.